One sample yielded the 12 T cell receptor beta chains listed below, sequenced in a study of CD8+CD57+ T cells in acquired aplastic anemia (dated by TCRdb to the late 2010s). Sequencing took place on an Illumina HiSeq 2000. Profiling of TCR beta VDJ combinations and CDR3 sequences used genomic DNA as the template. The public reads were quality trimmed at Q25 with fastp and then assembled into clones with MiXCR by TCRdb, keeping productive beta chains. Rows matching on CDR3 protein sequence are summarized as one entry with the most common DNA and genes. For this sample the table gives some 45,000 distinct CDR3 sequences, of which 65% to 70% were detected only once. More than 20% of the sample is held by the ten biggest clonotypes. Sequenced input: sorted CD4+, CD8+, or CD8+CD57+ T cells (not recorded which) from PBMCs. The receptors shown here come from a human donor in good health, serving as a control.

V usage is TRBV7-6 and J usage is TRBJ1-6, with D perhaps TRBD1 (6 bases). Between the trimmed V and J ends, which lost 5 bases and 9 bases, there was a span of 11 bases. The CDR3 consists of 13 residues. Germline V lookup: CDR1 SGHVS, CDR2 FNYEAQ. This CDR3 reads CASSPKTGSPLHF. Written as DNA, the CDR3 is TGTGCCAGCAGCCCGAAGACAGGTTCACCCCTCCACTTT.

The CDR3 nucleotides are TGTGCCACCAGCGGAGGGGGGTCGGATACGCAGTATTTT. Protein product: CATSGGGSDTQYF. V is TRBV15 and J is TRBJ2-3, with D perhaps given as TRBD1 or TRBD2 (6 bases each). V dropped 5 bases and J dropped 6 bases, with 12 bases sitting between them. This CDR3 contains 13 residues. CDR1 is LNHNV, CDR2 YYDKDF, per germline (reference sequence).

With regard to this clonotype: Possible read error: a much larger clone is one base away. This chain links TRBV28 with TRBJ1-6; D ambiguous. This CDR3 is built from 16 residues. Looked up from germline, CDR1 is MDHEN and CDR2 is SYDVKM. CDR3 residues: CASRLLTVVGNLPLHF. CDR3 sequence (DNA): TGTGCCAGCAGACTACTCACCGTCGTCGGCAATTTACCCCTCCACTTT.

About this clonotype itself: The junction shows a germline mismatch at one end, possibly a read error. This chain links TRBV29-1 with TRBJ2-7; D is perhaps TRBD2 (6 bases). This CDR3 is 13 amino acids long. Germline V gives CDR1 SQVTM, CDR2 ANQGSEA. As DNA, the CDR3 is TGCAGCGTAGAAGAGGAGGGGTCCTACGAGCAGTACTTC. It is translated as CSVEEEGSYEQYF.

This clonotype was seen repeatedly, ten times or more. A much larger clone lies a single base off, so this may be a read error. J is TRBJ1-1 and V is TRBV20-1; D is unresolved. The CDR3 runs to 16 residues. Germline loops: CDR1 DFQATT, CDR2 SNEGSKA (reference sequence). The ends were cut back, 3 bases at V and 0 bases at J, with 17 bases in the middle. The CDR3 DNA sequence: TGCAGTGCTAGCCCTCGGCCTCGTGAAATGAACACTGAAGCTTTCTTT. This sequence encodes CSASPRPREMNTEAFF.

This clonotype was seen at least ten times. The chain uses TRBV19 and TRBJ2-2, with D perhaps matching TRBD2 (6 bases). Germline V gene sequence: CDR1 LNHDA, CDR2 SQIVND (reference sequence). V was shortened by 2 bases and J by 0 bases, with 19 bases between the two germline ends. The CDR3 sequence is 19 residues long. The CDR3: CASSISQVDGRTNTGELFF. In nucleotides, the CDR3 is TGTGCCAGTAGTATATCCCAGGTGGATGGGAGGACGAACACCGGGGAGCTGTTTTTT.

The chain combines TRBV10-3 with TRBJ1-2, with D tentatively TRBD1 (5 bases). The V and J ends lost 2 bases and 0 bases respectively, with 13 bases between them. Germline V gene lookup returns CDR1 ENHRY and CDR2 SYGVKD. This CDR3 spans 16 amino acids. The CDR3 DNA sequence: TGTGCCATCAGTGAGATAGGGGTGACAGCTAACTATGGCTACACCTTC. It encodes CAISEIGVTANYGYTF.

The chain carries TRBV7-8 and TRBJ2-3, with 11 bases lining up with TRBD2. The trim removed 1 base at V and 1 base at J, leaving 1 base unmatched. Germline CDR1 SGHVS, CDR2 FQNEAQ. The CDR3 has 16 amino acids. CDR3 protein: CASSLGTSGRTDTQYF. As DNA, the CDR3 is TGTGCCAGCAGCTTAGGGACTAGCGGGCGCACAGATACGCAGTATTTT.

The table lists this clonotype with a few counts. V usage is TRBV29-1 and J usage is TRBJ2-1; no clear D. Trimming cost V 0 bases and J 3 bases, with 3 bases left between them. This CDR3 is built from 12 residues. From germline, CDR1 is SQVTM and CDR2 ANQGSEA. CDR3 coding DNA: TGCAGCGTTGAAGATTACTACAATGAGCAGTTCTTC. It is translated as CSVEDYYNEQFF.

V and J are TRBV2 and TRBJ2-7, with 10 nucleotides matching TRBD1. V was clipped by 6 bases and J by 4 bases; unmatched bases: 6. In germline, CDR1 is SNHLY, CDR2 FYNNEI. The CDR3 is 14 residues long. CDR3 sequence reads: CASSLGQGVYEQYF. The CDR3 bases are TGTGCCAGCAGCCTTGGACAGGGGGTATACGAGCAGTACTTC.

This clonotype was detected ten times or more. The J gene is TRBJ2-1, the V gene TRBV11-1; possibly TRBD2 for D (7 bases). V shed 4 bases and J shed 1 base, with 14 bases lying between them. This CDR3 region has 16 residues. The germline CDR1 and CDR2 sequences are SGHAT and FQDESV (reference sequence). The CDR3 sequence: CASSWEGDWSYNEQFF. As DNA, the CDR3 is TGTGCCAGCAGCTGGGAGGGGGATTGGTCCTACAATGAGCAGTTCTTC.

By sample share, this clonotype is medium-sized. V and J are TRBV2 and TRBJ2-7; the D gene is possibly TRBD2 (6 bases). Germline V lookup: CDR1 SNHLY, CDR2 FYNNEI. The CDR3 spans 14 residues. Trimming took 8 bases from V and 6 from J, leaving 20 bases between them. CDR3 nucleotides: TGTGCCAGCCGAGCCTTGGGGGGTTTGGGCGAGCAGTACTTC. Protein: CASRALGGLGEQYF.